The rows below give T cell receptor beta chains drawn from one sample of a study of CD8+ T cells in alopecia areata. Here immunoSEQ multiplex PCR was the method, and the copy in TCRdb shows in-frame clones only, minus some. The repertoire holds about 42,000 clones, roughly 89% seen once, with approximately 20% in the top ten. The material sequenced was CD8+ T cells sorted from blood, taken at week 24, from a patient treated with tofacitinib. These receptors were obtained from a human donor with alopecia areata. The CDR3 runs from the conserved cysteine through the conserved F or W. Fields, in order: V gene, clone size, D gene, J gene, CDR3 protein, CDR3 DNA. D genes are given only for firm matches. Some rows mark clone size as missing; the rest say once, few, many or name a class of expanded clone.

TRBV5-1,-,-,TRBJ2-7,CASSPWTVGYEQYF,TGCGCCAGCAGCCCGTGGACAGTGGGCTACGAGCAGTACTTC
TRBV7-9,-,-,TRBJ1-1,CASSPLDTGGGAFF,TGTGCCAGCAGCCCCCTGGACACCGGAGGAGGAGCTTTCTTT
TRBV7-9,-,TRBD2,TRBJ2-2,CASSPGGGTGELFF,TGTGCCAGCAGCCCCGGGGGGGGAACCGGGGAGCTGTTTTTT
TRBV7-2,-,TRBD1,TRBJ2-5,CASSSTGTGIETQYF,TGTGCCAGCAGCTCCACCGGGACAGGGATAGAGACCCAGTACTTC
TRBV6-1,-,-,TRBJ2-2,CASTLKEEGPGELFF,TGTGCCAGCACCCTGAAGGAAGAGGGGCCCGGGGAGCTGTTTTTT
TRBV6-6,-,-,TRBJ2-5,CASSTDGVQQYF,TGTGCCAGCAGTACCGACGGAGTCCAACAGTACTTC
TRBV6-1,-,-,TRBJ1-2,CASMKGANYGYTF,TGTGCCAGCATGAAAGGGGCTAACTATGGCTACACCTTC
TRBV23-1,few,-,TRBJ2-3,CASSQSPGIIPSSTDTQYF,TGCGCCAGCAGTCAATCGCCGGGAATCATCCCATCTAGCACAGATACGCAGTATTTT
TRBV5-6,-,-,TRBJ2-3,CASSLLVTQGDTQYF,TGTGCCAGCAGCTTGCTTGTAACCCAGGGGGATACGCAGTATTTT
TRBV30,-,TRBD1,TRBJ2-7,CAWGQAYEQYF,TGTGCCTGGGGACAGGCCTACGAGCAGTACTTC
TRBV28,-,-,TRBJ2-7,CASSPAQEGPDEQYF,TGTGCCAGCAGCCCGGCCCAGGAGGGGCCCGACGAGCAGTACTTC
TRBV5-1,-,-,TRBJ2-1,CASSLGWGLDEQFF,TGCGCCAGCAGCTTGGGGTGGGGTTTAGATGAGCAGTTCTTC
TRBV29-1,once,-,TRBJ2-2,CSVDEGANTGELFF,TGCAGCGTTGACGAGGGGGCGAACACCGGGGAGCTGTTTTTT
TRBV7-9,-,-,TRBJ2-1,CASSLGDGEQFF,TGTGCCAGCAGCTTAGGAGATGGTGAGCAGTTCTTC
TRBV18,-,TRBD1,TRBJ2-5,CASSPGQGAQETQYF,TGTGCCAGCTCACCTGGACAGGGGGCCCAAGAGACCCAGTACTTC
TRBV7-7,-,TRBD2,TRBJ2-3,CASSLSSGDTDTQYF,TGTGCTAGCAGCCTCTCTAGCGGGGACACAGATACGCAGTATTTT
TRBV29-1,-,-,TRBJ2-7,CSARGRDIYEQYF,TGCAGCGCCCGCGGGCGAGACATCTACGAGCAGTACTTC
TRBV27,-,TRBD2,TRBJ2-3,CASHGTRDYRVTDTQYF,TGTGCCTCCCATGGGACTAGGGACTATAGGGTTACAGATACGCAGTATTTT
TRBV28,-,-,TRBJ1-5,CASSPNYRDPGHF,TGTGCCAGCAGTCCTAATTACAGGGACCCCGGGCATTTT
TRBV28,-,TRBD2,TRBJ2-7,CASSLAGVFYEQYF,TGTGCCAGCAGTCTAGCGGGGGTTTTTTACGAGCAGTACTTC
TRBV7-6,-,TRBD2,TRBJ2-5,CASSLLGGVRDQETQYF,TGTGCCAGCAGCTTATTGGGGGGGGTGCGGGACCAAGAGACCCAGTACTTC
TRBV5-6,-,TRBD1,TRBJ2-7,CASSKGGQGARTYEQYF,TGTGCCAGCAGCAAGGGGGGACAGGGGGCAAGAACCTACGAGCAGTACTTC
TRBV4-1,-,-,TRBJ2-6,CASSRQALGSLGANVLTF,TGCGCCAGCAGCCGCCAAGCCCTCGGTTCCCTCGGGGCCAACGTCCTGACTTTC
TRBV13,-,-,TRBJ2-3,CASSLGADTQYF,TGTGCCAGCAGCTTAGGGGCAGATACGCAGTATTTT
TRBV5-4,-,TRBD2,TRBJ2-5,CASSAGGREETQYF,TGTGCCAGCAGTGCGGGGGGCAGGGAGGAGACCCAGTACTTC
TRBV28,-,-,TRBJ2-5,CASSSWQETQYF,TGTGCCAGCAGTTCGTGGCAAGAGACCCAGTACTTC
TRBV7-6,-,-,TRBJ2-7,CASSLGWQPYEQYF,TGTGCCAGCAGCTTAGGATGGCAGCCCTACGAGCAGTACTTC
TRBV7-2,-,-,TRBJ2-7,CASSPPGAYEQYF,TGTGCCAGCAGCCCACCGGGCGCCTACGAGCAGTACTTC
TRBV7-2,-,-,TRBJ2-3,CASSLTALLVGLGTDTQYF,TGTGCCAGCAGCTTAACCGCTCTTCTCGTCGGGTTGGGGACAGATACGCAGTATTTT
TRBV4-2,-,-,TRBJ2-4,CASSQDGQRQYF,TGTGCCAGCAGCCAAGATGGGCAGCGCCAGTACTTC
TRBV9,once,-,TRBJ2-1,CASSVGGRVDSDERFF,TGTGCCAGCAGCGTAGGGGGCAGGGTAGATAGCGATGAGCGGTTCTTC
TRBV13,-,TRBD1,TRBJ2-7,CASSFASGGLLFEQYF,TGTGCCAGCAGCTTCGCCTCAGGGGGCCTTCTCTTCGAGCAGTACTTC
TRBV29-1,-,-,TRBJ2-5,CSVVFQFQETQYF,TGCAGCGTTGTTTTCCAGTTTCAAGAGACCCAGTACTTC
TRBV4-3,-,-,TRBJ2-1,CASSHTAGHEQFF,TGCGCCAGCAGCCACACCGCGGGGCATGAGCAGTTCTTC
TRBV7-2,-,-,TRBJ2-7,CASSLPGHEQYF,TGTGCCAGCAGCTTACCAGGACACGAGCAGTACTTC
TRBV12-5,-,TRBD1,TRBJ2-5,CASGSSLTGDETQYF,TGTGCTAGTGGTTCCTCCCTGACAGGGGATGAGACCCAGTACTTC
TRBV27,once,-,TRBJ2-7,CASSPPSGREQYF,TGTGCCAGCAGCCCTCCCTCGGGGAGGGAGCAGTACTTC
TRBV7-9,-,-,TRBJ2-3,CASSLGIDTQYF,TGTGCCAGCAGCTTAGGGATCGATACGCAGTATTTT
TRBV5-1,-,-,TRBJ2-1,CASSSSTGGDEQFF,TGCGCCAGCAGCTCCTCTACCGGGGGTGATGAGCAGTTCTTC
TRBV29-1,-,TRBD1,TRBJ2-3,CSVTGTATSTDTQYF,TGCAGCGTTACGGGGACAGCTACTAGCACAGATACGCAGTATTTT
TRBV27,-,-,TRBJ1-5,CASSLEGRAGQPQHF,TGTGCCAGCAGTTTAGAGGGTAGGGCTGGCCAGCCCCAGCATTTT
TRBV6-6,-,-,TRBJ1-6,CASSPHYEDSPLHF,TGTGCCAGCAGTCCACATTACGAGGATTCACCCCTCCACTTT
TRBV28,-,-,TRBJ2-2,CASSGRGVSNTGELFF,TGTGCCAGCAGTGGGAGAGGGGTCTCGAACACCGGGGAGCTGTTTTTT
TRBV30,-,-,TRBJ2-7,CAWSANSYEQYF,TGTGCCTGGAGTGCCAACAGCTACGAGCAGTACTTC